This T cell receptor beta chain was found in a study of metastatic and nonmetastatic thyroid tumors. Looking at the study overall: Comparative analysis of repertoires was undertaken across blood and tumor or nodule tissue obtained from malignant and benign thyroid patients.

This clone showed up many times. As processed by the authors: Researchers built a distant-metastasis classifier for papillary thyroid cancer that drew on CDR3 differences across clinicopathological groups. TCRdb called clones again from the PCR reads with MiXCR. For this entry, the V and J calls and clone size follow TCRdb and not the study's own pipeline. Of tens of thousands of clones listed, 22% are singletons. No patient had received any treatment before thyroid surgery. The CDR3 consists of 15 residues. The V end lost 6 bases, the J end lost 5 bases, and 17 bases lay between the germline ends. The clonotype was recovered from a female donor with papillary thyroid cancer or a benign thyroid nodule (not recorded which). Some clones in this sample may be carry-over from other donors' samples. The sequenced sample consisted of blood. The chain carries TRBV12-3 or TRBV12-4 and TRBJ1-5; tentatively, D is TRBD1 (5 bases). CDR3 DNA sequence: TGTGCCAGCAGCTCGGGACGCGCCGCCTATCAGCCCCAGCATTTT. This encodes CASSSGRAAYQPQHF.